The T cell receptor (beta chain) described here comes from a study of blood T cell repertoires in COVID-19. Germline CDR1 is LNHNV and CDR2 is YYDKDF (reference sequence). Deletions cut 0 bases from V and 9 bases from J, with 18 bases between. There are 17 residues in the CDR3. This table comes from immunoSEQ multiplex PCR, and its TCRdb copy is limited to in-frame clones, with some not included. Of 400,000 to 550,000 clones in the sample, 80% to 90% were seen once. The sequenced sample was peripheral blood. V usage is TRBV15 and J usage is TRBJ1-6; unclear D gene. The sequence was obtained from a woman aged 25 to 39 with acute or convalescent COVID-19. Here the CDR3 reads CATSRDLQKRSGSPLHF. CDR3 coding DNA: TGTGCCACCAGCAGAGATCTACAGAAAAGGTCCGGTTCACCCCTCCACTTT.